The entry below gives a single TCR beta chain sequence along with its context. These data are taken from a study of blood T cell repertoires in COVID-19. Sequencing used immunoSEQ multiplex PCR; TCRdb keeps in-frame clones, though not all of them. The sample contains some 220,000 clones, roughly 91% of which appear only once. The source is a man aged 25 to 40 with COVID-19, enrolled during active disease. Sequencing was performed on peripheral blood.

CDR3 amino acids: CASSLRLAGGNNEQFF. The CDR3 DNA sequence: TGTGCCAGCAGCTTGAGACTAGCGGGGGGGAACAATGAGCAGTTCTTC. The rearrangement links TRBV7-7 to TRBJ2-1, with 14 bases identical to TRBD2. V trimming: 3 bases; J trimming: 5 bases; junction bases outside the gene matches: 3. The CDR3 spans 16 residues. Looked up from germline, CDR1 is SSHAT and CDR2 is FNYEAQ (reference sequence). The whole variable domain, filled in from reference TRBV7-7 and TRBJ2-1, reads GAGVSQSPRYKVTKRGQDVTLRCDPISSHATLYWYQQALGQGPEFLTYFNYEAQPDKSGLPSDRFSAERPEGSISTLTIQRTEQRDSAMYRCASSLRLAGGNNEQFFGPGTRLTVL.